Listed below are T cell receptor beta chains from one sample, sequenced in a study of OX40 agonist ivuxolimab in advanced cancers. Produced via immunoSEQ multiplex PCR; TCRdb's table is partial and in-frame only. The top ten clones hold roughly a third of a sample with around 19,000 clones, 70% to 75% of them seen once. The sample in question was CD4+ or CD8+ T cells sorted from blood, obtained in a trial of the OX40 agonist ivuxolimab. Receptors were obtained from an adult with an advanced solid tumor such as melanoma, head and neck, liver or kidney cancer. The conserved cysteine and the conserved F or W are not part of the CDR3 here.

j_call v_call cdr3_aa
TRBJ2-6 TRBV12-5 ASGKGHAGQSRANVLT
TRBJ2-1 TRBV27 ATRTGFNEQF
TRBJ1-5 TRBV27 ASSLSIGQPQH
TRBJ2-7 TRBV7-8 ASSRGLGAEEQY
TRBJ1-1 TRBV6-1 ASSVLPGQSMNTEAF
TRBJ2-1 TRBV30 AWSVLSLPKGGSGFNEQF
TRBJ1-5 TRBV7-9 ASSLLTGNSNQPQH
TRBJ2-6 TRBV27 ASTTGFGLYSGANVLT
TRBJ1-1 TRBV6-5 AGSSIRTSAEAF
TRBJ1-1 TRBV15 ATSGQMTGRTEAF
TRBJ1-1 TRBV4-3 ASSQDRTFEAF
TRBJ2-7 TRBV6-5 ASSYSRGQPLEQY
TRBJ1-1 TRBV6-5 ASRARDRGLAF
TRBJ1-1 TRBV2 ASSESDEAF
TRBJ1-1 TRBV6-5 ASSWDRGTEAF
TRBJ1-3 TRBV11-3 ASSSGTLGNTIY
TRBJ1-1 TRBV7-6 ASSLGEDTEAF
TRBJ2-3 TRBV7-8 ASSLDWGGVTDTQY
TRBJ1-4 TRBV6-1 ASRLTGGRGEKLF
TRBJ1-1 TRBV11-2 ASSLGFVNTEAF
TRBJ1-1 TRBV6-1 ASSWGLGTEAF
TRBJ1-1 TRBV7-9 ASSLELGTYEAF
TRBJ1-2 TRBV5-6 ASSFGTGTMNT
TRBJ2-7 TRBV11-2 ASSEGPGTGHSYEQY
TRBJ1-5 TRBV6-5 ASKDGGVQPQH
TRBJ2-3 TRBV18 ASSPGPASTDTQY
TRBJ1-1 TRBV28 ASSFLTVMNTEAF
TRBJ2-6 TRBV28 AIKNEAGAGANVLT
TRBJ1-4 TRBV5-1 ASSHQGTGEKLF
TRBJ1-5 TRBV7-9 ASSSASGPQH
TRBJ2-7 TRBV11-2 ASSLGARTGEGEQY
TRBJ1-3 TRBV27 ASSSLFSRSGNTIY
TRBJ2-2 TRBV5-4 ASSLGLAASTGELF
TRBJ1-5 TRBV19 ASSHGLAQH
TRBJ2-7 TRBV28 ASSLWGDGAYEQY
TRBJ2-7 TRBV25-1 ASSDLRDSADWRQY
TRBJ2-2 TRBV10-1 ASSLREMIGELF
TRBJ2-2 TRBV7-9 ASSLTTGTGELF
TRBJ2-1 TRBV27 ASTPYGTDEQF
TRBJ1-2 TRBV6-5 ASSPGTDYGYT
TRBJ1-5 TRBV4-1 ASSRDTGGNQPQH
TRBJ2-7 TRBV7-9 ASSLVGQGYEQY
TRBJ2-1 TRBV7-2 ASSLKFSAGGVYNEQF
TRBJ2-6 TRBV28 ASSLDRGTGANVLT
TRBJ1-2 TRBV13 ASSLGRGRGGYGYT
TRBJ1-2 TRBV7-2 ASSLNRDRVYGYT